What follows describes a single T cell receptor (beta chain). The data were obtained in a study of T cell repertoires in ileal Crohn's disease. TCRdb keeps only in-frame clones here, not all; method: immunoSEQ multiplex PCR. The repertoire holds about 12,000 clones, with around 76% as singletons. Sequencing used ileal tissue. This receptor was taken from an adult with Crohn's disease.

CDR3 region: CASSEFVGSVETQYF. In DNA form, the CDR3 reads TGCGCCAGCAGTGAGTTTGTCGGGAGCGTGGAGACCCAGTACTTC. The chain combines TRBV10-2 with TRBJ2-5; TRBD2 is a possible D gene (6 bases). This CDR3 comprises 15 residues. Deletions cut 1 base from V and 5 bases from J, with 14 bases between. Per the germline V gene, CDR1 is WSHSY and CDR2 is SAAADI.